This T cell receptor (beta chain) was recovered during a study of regulatory T cells in long-lasting Graves disease (dated by TCRdb to the early 2020s). About the study as a whole: Patients with newly diagnosed Graves' disease had been on antithyroid drugs for under 3 months. Peripheral blood TCR sequencing and RNA sequencing compared persistent Graves' disease patients with newly diagnosed Graves' disease patients. The study was conducted in China and was registered as a clinical trial. A total of about 33 samples underwent TCR sequencing, from roughly 13 patients with persistent Graves' disease and approximately 20 patients with newly diagnosed Graves' disease. Overall study outcomes, separate from this receptor: Persistent Graves' disease patients showed lower TCR Shannon entropy and fewer highly expanded clones than newly diagnosed patients, suggesting clonal expansion. Sequencing and analysis were restricted to the TCR beta chain. Preferential use of TRBV28, TRBJ1-2 and TRBJ2-5 was observed in persistent disease, whereas TRBV20-1 and TRBJ2-1 were favored in newly diagnosed disease. Patients with persistent disease shared more public clonotypes (fewer than 3,000) than newly diagnosed patients did (about 1,000). The authors acknowledged the small sample size as a limitation that may reduce accuracy. Only peripheral blood was studied, because thyroid tissue, the primary lesion, was inaccessible.

The library was obtained by multiplex PCR. TCRdb records Illumina HiSeq 4000 as the sequencer. CDR3 regions were amplified by Arm-PCR with iRepertoire HTBI primers to construct TCR beta libraries. Before sequencing, the PCR products went through gel purification. Under the source paper's analysis protocol: Across samples, around 62 TRBV and 13 to 15 TRBJ segments were identified and used for gene usage analysis of CDR3 amino acid clonotypes. Filtered high-quality paired reads were merged into contigs using COPE and FqMerger. BLAST was used to align contigs to IMGT TRBV, TRBD and TRBJ reference genes, and CDR3 was defined according to IMGT. Clonotypes above 0.1% frequency were classified as highly expanded clones. Shannon entropy served as the measure of repertoire diversity, while the Gini coefficient captured V-J evenness. A clonotype was considered public if more than one individual shared it. TCRdb passed the public sequencing reads through fastp at Q25 and MiXCR, retaining productive beta sequences. Every distinct CDR3 protein forms one entry, paired with its most common genes and DNA. TCRdb's processing, not the study's, gives the V and J calls here. Across this sample there are about 560,000 distinct CDR3 sequences, with roughly a sixth seen only once. The ten largest clones add up to approximately 12% of the sample.

V is clipped by 0 bases and J by 2 bases, and the sequence between their germline boundaries is 19 bases long. The cysteine opens and the phenylalanine closes a CDR3 of 18 amino acids. Of the read, only the CDR3 DNA is kept; its 54 bases are in frame from base 1. CDR1 and CDR2, per the germline V gene (reference sequence), are LGHDT and YNNKEL. The time point label, read with the paper, signifies: newly diagnosed GD, antithyroid drugs for less than 3 months. For both TCR sequencing and RNA sequencing, RNA was extracted from PBMCs using TRIzol. The diagnosis of Graves' disease was made according to American Thyroid Association guidelines. Patients for the study were recruited at an endocrinology department in Xi'an, China. Each patient gave around 9.2 milliliters of peripheral blood, collected in an EDTA anticoagulant tube. Ficoll Paque Plus density gradient separation was used to isolate PBMCs, and no additional T cell sorting was done. An Agilent 2100 Bioanalyzer and agarose gel were used to check RNA quality, while a NanoDrop 2000 measured RNA concentration.

This clonotype was seen repeatedly, ten times or more. Its antigen is not yet known. No quality values exist for individual bases; no much larger clone is one base distant. This sample also belongs to another study, concerning T cells in Graves' hyperthyroidism and ophthalmopathy. The second publication reports: Stable Graves' hyperthyroidism was defined as no progression to ophthalmopathy during 18 months of follow-up. Hyperthyroidism patients were newly diagnosed, with disease duration under 2 months, and aged 18 to 65 years. Exclusion was applied to patients with uncontrolled infections, other autoimmune diseases, pregnancy or lactation. Diagnoses relied on clinical symptoms, serum thyroxine and TRAb, thyroid ultrasound and orbital computed tomography. The TCR CDR3 was subjected to a first round of RT-PCR using the HTBI primer set and the Qiagen OneStep RT-PCR kit. Blood samples also contained most of the expanded thyroid clonotypes (frequency above 0.001), which suggests that blood repertoires may reflect thyroid immune responses. A model built on a 13 V-J signature distinguished ophthalmopathy from stable hyperthyroidism, reaching about 88% sensitivity and 81.08% specificity in cross-validation and 80%/75% in testing. In validation, the model predicted progression to ophthalmopathy with approximately 69% sensitivity and 72% to 85% specificity, a median of about 6.7 months before onset. To identify distinguishing TCR V-J signatures, a discovery cohort of 95 to 100 patients was used, comprising 40 to 45 with Graves' ophthalmopathy and roughly 60 with stable Graves' hyperthyroidism. Prospective prediction of ophthalmopathy was tested in an independent validation cohort consisting of under 20 hyperthyroidism patients and 15 to 17 patients who later progressed to ophthalmopathy. The roughly 99 discovery patients were divided at random into training and test sets in a 7:3 ratio. Thyroid tissue and blood T-cell repertoires from about six Graves' hyperthyroidism patients were also compared in the study. Following sampling, methimazole starting at 30 mg daily was given to hyperthyroidism patients, and high-dose intravenous methylprednisolone was given to ophthalmopathy patients. Libraries were constructed in a second round of multiplex PCR, after which size selection and purification were carried out. Paired-end sequencing of the libraries was performed with 100 bp reads on an Illumina HiSeq2000. Raw data were processed with SOAPnuke, discarding reads with adapters, uncalled bases, mean Phred below 15, or no exact constant-primer or identifier match. COPE v1.2.5 was used to merge the high-quality paired reads, and each unique nucleotide sequence was defined as a clonotype. MiTCR v1.1 was used to align the clonotypes against IMGT TRBV, TRBD and TRBJ reference segments. The analysis was restricted to V-J combinations with a frequency above 0.0001, which together covered just over 99% of the repertoires. The TCS score was defined as F50 (clonal expansion) divided by E x V (chaos), with BLOSUM62-based TCRdist calculated between CDR3 peptides within each V-J. Welch's t-statistics and random forest reduced just over 500 V-J features to some 14, which were used in a naive Bayes classifier (R e1071). Sample size was not statistically predetermined, and investigators were not blinded to group allocation. TCR Vbeta CDR3 sequencing of 140 or so peripheral blood samples (roughly 43 ophthalmopathy, under 80 hyperthyroidism and approximately 17 progressor patients) is reported in the paper.

The source is a man between 18 and 29 years old with Graves disease. Donor details come from another sample of the same person, matched by shared clones. The sequencing used peripheral blood mononuclear cells (PBMCs), collected at new diagnosis, from a patient treated with antithyroid drugs. The chain couples TRBV3-1 to TRBJ2-5, with no reliable assignment of the D segment. The nucleotide sequence reads TGTGCCAGCAGCCAAGATCCGACAAGAAGGGTTAATCAAGAGACCCAGTACTTC. Its translation reads: CASSQDPTRRVNQETQYF.